This paragraph reports one TCR beta chain. Its antigen is currently unknown. This sample is part of a study of T cells expressing NK-cell markers. Study-level results: In four donors, these clonotypes also led the CD3+CD56-NKG2C+ fraction.

TCRdb reprocessed the 5' RACE reads, with one entry per CDR3 protein and no DNA. This repertoire includes 350,000 to 450,000 distinct CDR3 sequences. What was sequenced was blood T cells: a sorted CD56 or NKG2C T cell subset, CD4+ or CD8+ T cells, or bulk PBMC T cells (not recorded which). This receptor was obtained from a man between 18 and 69 years old in good health.

This chain's CDR3 is CASSVDTRSRADNEQFF. The chain combines TRBV9 with TRBJ2-1; TCRdb calls TRBD1, which cannot be checked without DNA. The CDR3 runs to 17 residues. CDR1 and CDR2 from the germline V gene are SGDLS and YYNGEE.